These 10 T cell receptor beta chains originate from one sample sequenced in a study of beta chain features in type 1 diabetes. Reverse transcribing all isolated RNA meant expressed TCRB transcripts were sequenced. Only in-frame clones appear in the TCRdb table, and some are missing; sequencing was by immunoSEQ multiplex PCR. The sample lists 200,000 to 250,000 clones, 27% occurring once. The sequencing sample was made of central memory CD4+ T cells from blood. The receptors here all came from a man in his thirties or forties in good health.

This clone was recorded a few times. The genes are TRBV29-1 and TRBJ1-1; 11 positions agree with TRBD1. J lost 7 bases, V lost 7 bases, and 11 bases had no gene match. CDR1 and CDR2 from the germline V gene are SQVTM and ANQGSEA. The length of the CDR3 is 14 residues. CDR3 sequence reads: CSALRGTGGIEAFF. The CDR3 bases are TGCAGCGCCCTAAGGGGGACAGGGGGAATTGAAGCTTTCTTT.

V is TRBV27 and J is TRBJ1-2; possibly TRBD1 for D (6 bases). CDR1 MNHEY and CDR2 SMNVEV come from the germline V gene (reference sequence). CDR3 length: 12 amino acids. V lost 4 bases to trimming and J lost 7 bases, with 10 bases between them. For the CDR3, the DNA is TGTGCCAGCAGTTCCACAGGGTCTGGCTACACCTTC. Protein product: CASSSTGSGYTF.

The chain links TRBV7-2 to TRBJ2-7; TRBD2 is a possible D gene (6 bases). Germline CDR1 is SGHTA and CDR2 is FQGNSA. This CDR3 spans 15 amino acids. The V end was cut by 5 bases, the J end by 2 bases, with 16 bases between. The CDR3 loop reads CASSPTRGATYEQYF. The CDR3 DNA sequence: TGTGCCAGCAGCCCCACGCGGGGAGCAACCTACGAGCAGTACTTC.

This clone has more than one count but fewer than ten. The CDR3 nucleotides are TGTGCCTGGAGTAACACCGGGGAGCTGTTTTTT. It specifies CAWSNTGELFF. This chain connects TRBV30 to TRBJ2-2; D remains ambiguous. CDR3 length: 11 amino acids. The V gene's germline CDR1 is GTSNPN and CDR2 SVGIG (reference sequence). Trimming pared 2 bases from V and 2 bases from J, leaving 0 bases between.

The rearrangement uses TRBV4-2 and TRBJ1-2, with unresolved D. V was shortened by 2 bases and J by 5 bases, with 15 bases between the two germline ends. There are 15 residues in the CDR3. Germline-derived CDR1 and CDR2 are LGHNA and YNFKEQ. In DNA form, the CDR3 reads TGTGCCAGCAGCCAATCGACAAGGAATGGATATGGCTACACCTTC. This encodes CASSQSTRNGYGYTF.

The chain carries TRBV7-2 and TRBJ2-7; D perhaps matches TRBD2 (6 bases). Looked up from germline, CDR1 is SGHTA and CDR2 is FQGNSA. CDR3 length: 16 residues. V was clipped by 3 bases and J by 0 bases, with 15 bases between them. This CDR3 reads CASSLEFAGSSYEQYF. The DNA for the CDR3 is TGTGCCAGCAGCTTGGAATTCGCGGGGAGCTCCTACGAGCAGTACTTC.

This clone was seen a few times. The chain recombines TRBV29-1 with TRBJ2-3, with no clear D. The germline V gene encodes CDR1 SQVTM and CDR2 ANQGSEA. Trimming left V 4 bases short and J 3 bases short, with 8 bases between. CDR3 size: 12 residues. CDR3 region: CSVGHRTDTQYF. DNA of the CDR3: TGCAGCGTTGGACATCGGACAGATACGCAGTATTTT.

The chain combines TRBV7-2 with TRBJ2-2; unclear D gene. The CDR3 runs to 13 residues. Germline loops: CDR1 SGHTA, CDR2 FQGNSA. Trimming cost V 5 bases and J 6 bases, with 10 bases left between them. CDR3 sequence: CASSPSYAGELFF. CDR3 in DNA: TGTGCCAGCAGCCCGAGCTACGCCGGGGAGCTGTTTTTT.

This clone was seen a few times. CDR3 coding DNA: TGCGCCAGCAGCCAAGATTTTAGCGGGAGGGCCGGGGATACGCAGTATTTT. It codes for CASSQDFSGRAGDTQYF. The J gene is TRBJ2-3, the V gene TRBV4-3; 11 bases agree with TRBD2. V was clipped by 0 bases and J by 6 bases; unmatched bases: 8. Germline values: CDR1 LGHNA, CDR2 YSLEER. The CDR3 has 17 amino acids.

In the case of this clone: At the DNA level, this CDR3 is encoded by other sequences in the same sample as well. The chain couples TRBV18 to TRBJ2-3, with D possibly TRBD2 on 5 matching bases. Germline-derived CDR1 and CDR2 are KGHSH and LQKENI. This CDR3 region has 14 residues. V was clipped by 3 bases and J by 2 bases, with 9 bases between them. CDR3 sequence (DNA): TGTGCCAGCTCACCCAGCGGTCTCACAGATACGCAGTATTTT. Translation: CASSPSGLTDTQYF.